This record looks at one TCR beta chain sequence and its context. Its antigen remains unidentified. The data stem from a study of shared clonotypes between healthy human individuals. Study overall: CD4 naive and CD4 memory each took three plates per donor, while CD8 naive took two and CD8 memory one. Findings and limits, study-wide: Non-shared clonotypes had lower generation probabilities than those shared by all four donors.

TCRdb's table, derived via immunoSEQ multiplex PCR, lists solely in-frame clones and lacks some. The sample yields around 2.1 million clones, more than 85% seen once. CDR1 and CDR2 from the germline V gene are SQVTM and ANQGSEA. There are 13 residues in the CDR3. Trimming stripped 5 bases from V and 2 bases from J, with 9 bases between. Terminally differentiated effector memory CD45RA+ cells were excluded by CCR7 positive selection of CD45RO-negative cells. The sequence was collected from a young man in good health. Some clones in this sample may be carry-over from other donors' samples. Sequencing was done on a sample of naive CD8+ T cells from PBMCs. This chain connects TRBV29-1 to TRBJ2-2, with unresolved D. Written as DNA, the CDR3 is TGCAGCGTTACTCTGGGAAACACCGGGGAGCTGTTTTTT. Protein product: CSVTLGNTGELFF.